This record concerns one TCR beta chain sequence. The antigen remains unidentified. As processed by the authors: Across clinicopathological groups, CDR3 differences served as the basis for building a distant-metastasis classifier for papillary thyroid cancer. TCRdb re-analyzed the PCR reads using MiXCR. For this entry, the V and J calls and clone size follow TCRdb and not the study's own pipeline. This table holds about 38,000 clones, 40% to 55% found once. The data are from a study of metastatic and nonmetastatic thyroid tumors. This CDR3 has 13 residues. Germline assignment: CDR1 LGHNA and CDR2 YNFKEQ. V lost 1 base and J 11 bases, leaving 9 bases between the germline ends. Thyroid surgery had not been preceded by any treatment in any patient. Study results and limitations: TCR beta diversity was reportedly significantly higher in malignant thyroid tumors than benign nodules, in blood and tumor.

The chain uses TRBV4-2 and TRBJ1-6; D is ambiguous. Sequencing used tumor tissue. The source of this sequence is a male donor with papillary thyroid cancer or a benign thyroid nodule (not recorded which). Some clones in this sample may be carry-over from other donors' samples. This chain's CDR3 is CASSQASVTPLHF. The CDR3 nucleotides are TGTGCCAGCAGCCAAGCCTCCGTAACACCCCTCCACTTT.